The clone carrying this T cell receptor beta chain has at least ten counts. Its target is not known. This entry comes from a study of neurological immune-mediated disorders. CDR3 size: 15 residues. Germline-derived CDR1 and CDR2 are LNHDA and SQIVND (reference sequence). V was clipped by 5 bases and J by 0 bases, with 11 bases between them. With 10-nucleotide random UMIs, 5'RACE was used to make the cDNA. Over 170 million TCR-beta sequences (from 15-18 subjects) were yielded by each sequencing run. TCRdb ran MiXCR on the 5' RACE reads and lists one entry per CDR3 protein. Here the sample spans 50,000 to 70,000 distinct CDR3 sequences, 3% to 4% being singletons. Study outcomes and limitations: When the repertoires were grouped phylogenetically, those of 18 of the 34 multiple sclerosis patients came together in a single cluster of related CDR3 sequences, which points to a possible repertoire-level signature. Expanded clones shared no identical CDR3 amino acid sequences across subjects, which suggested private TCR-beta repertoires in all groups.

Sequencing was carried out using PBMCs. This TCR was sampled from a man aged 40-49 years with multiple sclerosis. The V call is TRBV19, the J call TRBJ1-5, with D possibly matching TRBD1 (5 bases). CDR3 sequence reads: CASSPGTVSNQPQHF. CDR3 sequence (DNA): TGTGCCAGTAGTCCTGGGACGGTTAGCAATCAGCCCCAGCATTTT.